The clone carrying this T cell receptor (beta chain) was found a few times. This CDR3 is built from 10 residues. Trimming removed 10 bases from V and 6 bases from J, with 6 bases in between. Per germline, CDR1 ENHRY and CDR2 SYGVKD. This entry is derived from a study of shared clonotypes between healthy human individuals. Memory CD4+ cells were the fraction left after CD45RA+ naive selection. Assay: immunoSEQ multiplex PCR; the TCRdb copy retains only in-frame clones and omits some. Among a few million clones, nearly 97% were seen once, and the ten largest hold less than 0.15%. The TCR comes from a man aged 18 to 30 in good health. The chain couples TRBV10-3 to TRBJ2-2; D is possibly TRBD2 (6 bases). The sequencing sample was made of naive CD4+ T cells sorted from blood. Subset noted: CD45RA+ positively selected. DNA of the CDR3: TGTGCCAGCGGGGCCGGGGAGCTGTTTTTT. This encodes CASGAGELFF.